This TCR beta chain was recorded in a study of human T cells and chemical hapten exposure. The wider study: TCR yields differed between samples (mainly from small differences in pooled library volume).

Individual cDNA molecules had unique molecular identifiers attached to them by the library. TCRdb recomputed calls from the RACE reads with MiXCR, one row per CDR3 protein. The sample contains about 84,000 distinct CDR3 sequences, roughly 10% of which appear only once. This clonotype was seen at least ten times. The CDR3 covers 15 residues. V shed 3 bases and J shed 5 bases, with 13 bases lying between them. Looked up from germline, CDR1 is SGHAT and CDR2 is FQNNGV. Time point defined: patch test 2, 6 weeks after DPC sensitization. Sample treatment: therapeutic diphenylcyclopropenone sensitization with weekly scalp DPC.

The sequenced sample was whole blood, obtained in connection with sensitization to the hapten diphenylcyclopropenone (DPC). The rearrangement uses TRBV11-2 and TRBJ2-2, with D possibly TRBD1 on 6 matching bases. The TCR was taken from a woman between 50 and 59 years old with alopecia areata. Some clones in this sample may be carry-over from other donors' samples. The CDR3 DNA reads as TGTGCCAGCAGCTTGACCGGGACACAGACCGGGGAGCTGTTTTTT. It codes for CASSLTGTQTGELFF.